This T cell receptor (beta chain) was identified in a study of shared clonotypes between healthy human individuals. Naive CD8 cells comprised CD45RO-negative, CCR7-positively selected cells, excluding terminally differentiated effector memory CD45RA+ cells. This CDR3 has 16 amino acids. Germline loops: CDR1 SGHKS, CDR2 YYEKEE (reference sequence). J gave up 6 bases and V 4 bases, and 9 bases lay outside the gene matches. Here immunoSEQ multiplex PCR was the method, and the copy in TCRdb shows in-frame clones only, minus some. Of about 2.1 million clones detected, around 93% appear once; the ten largest clones hold under 2%.

V usage is TRBV5-5 and J usage is TRBJ2-1; 11 bases are a match to TRBD2. The sequencing input was naive CD8+ T cells from PBMCs. The TCR originated in a man between 18 and 35 years old in good health. Some clones in this sample may be carry-over from other donors' samples. The CDR3 DNA reads as TGTGCCAGCAGCCCCCCACTAGCGGGAGTTGTCAATGAGCAGTTCTTC. Protein product: CASSPPLAGVVNEQFF.